These 24 T cell receptor beta chains were all obtained from the same sample, sequenced in a study of control samples from healthy donors and cancer patients (dated by TCRdb to 2018 to 2020). Libraries were constructed by the immunoSEQ multiplex PCR assay. TCRdb provides this immuneACCESS table in a form limited to in-frame rearrangements. Some clones are lacking; in checked studies, under half of them reflect an unresolved V gene, and why the rest are absent is not known. Counted in this sample were about 120,000 clones; about 90% of them appeared once. Roughly 2.1% of the sample is in the top ten clones. The sequenced sample was blood. The receptors shown here come from a woman between 45 and 60 years old in good health.

V gene TRBV29-1 combines with J gene TRBJ2-1, with TRBD1 matching 9 bases. CDR1 SQVTM and CDR2 ANQGSEA come from the germline V gene. This CDR3 comprises 13 residues. Unmatched junction bases numbered 2, after V lost 4 bases and J lost 4 bases. CDR3 in amino acids: CSVVGQGYNEQFF. The DNA for the CDR3 is TGCAGCGTTGTGGGACAGGGATACAATGAGCAGTTCTTC.

CDR3 sequence reads: CASSPWDRDTGELFF. The CDR3 DNA sequence: TGTGCCAGCAGCCCATGGGACAGGGATACCGGGGAGCTGTTTTTT. The chain links TRBV3-1 (or the pseudogene TRBV3-2) to TRBJ2-2; 9 nucleotides align to TRBD1. Germline CDR1 LGHDT, CDR2 YNNKEL (reference sequence). This CDR3 spans 15 amino acids. J lost 5 bases, V lost 4 bases, and 5 bases had no gene match.

The chain carries TRBV30 and TRBJ1-6, with 7 bases aligning to TRBD1. V shed 5 bases and J 7 bases; nucleotides not matched to a gene: 2. This CDR3 contains 12 residues. Per germline, CDR1 GTSNPN and CDR2 SVGIG (reference sequence). The CDR3 sequence is CAWDRVNSPLHF. CDR3 DNA sequence: TGTGCCTGGGACAGGGTCAATTCACCCCTCCACTTT.

This clone was picked up one time. The V and J genes are TRBV10-2 and TRBJ1-4; TRBD1 matches 9 bases. Germline CDR1 is WSHSY and CDR2 is SAAADI. Losses at the gene ends were 10 bases for V and 7 bases for J; bases not matched to a gene: 10. The CDR3 has 14 residues. In nucleotides, the CDR3 is TGCGCCACCACCACACGGGACAGGGCTGAAAAACTGTTTTTT. Amino acids: CATTTRDRAEKLFF.

This chain joins TRBV15 and TRBJ1-5; unclear D gene. There are 12 residues in the CDR3. CDR1 and CDR2 from the germline V gene are LNHNV and YYDKDF (reference sequence). V lost 5 bases and J lost 5, with 7 bases in between. The CDR3 region has the DNA TGTGCCACCAGCTCTAACTATCAGCCCCAGCATTTT. Protein product: CATSSNYQPQHF. The full variable domain, rest sourced from reference TRBV15 and TRBJ1-5, is DAMVIQNPRYQVTQFGKPVTLSCSQTLNHNVMYWYQQKSSQAPKLLFHYYDKDFNNEADTPDNFQSRRPNTSFCFLDIRSPGLGDTAMYLCATSSNYQPQHFGDGTRLSIL.

V usage is TRBV6-1 and J usage is TRBJ2-2, with 12 positions matching TRBD2. The germline V gene encodes CDR1 MNHNS and CDR2 SASEGT. V lost 3 bases, J lost 3 bases, and 8 bases stayed unmatched. The CDR3 spans 18 residues. CDR3 DNA sequence: TGTGCCAGCAGTGAGACCGGACTAGCGGGAATTTACACCGGGGAGCTGTTTTTT. It translates to CASSETGLAGIYTGELFF.

The table lists this clone with a count of one. V usage is TRBV28 and J usage is TRBJ1-3; D may be TRBD1 (6 bases). Germline V gives CDR1 MDHEN, CDR2 SYDVKM. This CDR3 comprises 15 residues. V was trimmed by 6 bases and J by 0 bases, leaving 12 bases between them. Here the CDR3 DNA reads TGTGCCAGCAGCCCACAGGGCCTCTCTGGAAACACCATATATTTT. Translating it yields CASSPQGLSGNTIYF.

The CDR3 is CASSGGIINSPLHF. CDR3 DNA: TGTGCCAGCAGCGGGGGGATCATAAATTCACCCCTCCACTTT. The chain combines TRBV7-8 with TRBJ1-6, with TRBD1 as a possible D gene (5 bases). CDR1 SGHVS and CDR2 FQNEAQ come from the germline V gene. Trimming stripped 5 bases from V and 7 bases from J, with 12 bases between. The CDR3 runs to 14 residues.

The chain is built from TRBV19 and TRBJ1-5; D is unclear. V was cut by 3 bases and J by 2 bases, with 11 bases left in between. CDR1 is LNHDA, CDR2 SQIVND, per germline (reference sequence). This CDR3 spans 15 amino acids. CDR3 protein: CASSIPGLGNQPQHF. The CDR3 nucleotides are TGTGCCAGTAGTATTCCGGGCTTAGGCAATCAGCCCCAGCATTTT.

The chain is built from TRBV6-5 and TRBJ1-1, with D perhaps matching TRBD1 (6 bases). The germline V gene has CDR1 MNHEY and CDR2 SVGAGI. V was shortened by 2 bases and J by 0 bases, with 13 bases between the two germline ends. This CDR3 region has 16 residues. The CDR3 sequence: CASSYGRGRMNTEAFF. Here the CDR3 DNA reads TGTGCCAGCAGTTACGGCAGGGGCCGTATGAACACTGAAGCTTTCTTT.

This chain joins TRBV2 and TRBJ2-5; D perhaps matches TRBD2 (6 bases). The ends were cut back, 7 bases at V and 5 bases at J, with 20 bases in the middle. This CDR3 comprises 15 residues. CDR1 SNHLY and CDR2 FYNNEI come from the germline V gene. The CDR3 bases are TGTGCCAGCACCCTTGTAGGAGGGGCCGGTGAGACCCAGTACTTC. It codes for CASTLVGGAGETQYF.

The chain uses TRBV28 and TRBJ1-2; tentatively, D is TRBD1 (6 bases). The length of the CDR3 is 16 residues. The ends were cut back, 3 bases at V and 5 bases at J, with 19 bases in the middle. Germline assignment: CDR1 MDHEN and CDR2 SYDVKM. The CDR3, as DNA: TGTGCCAGCAGTTTCCCGAACCCTATTCAGGGGTATGGCTACACCTTC. Protein sequence: CASSFPNPIQGYGYTF.

This chain joins TRBV3-1 (or the pseudogene TRBV3-2) and TRBJ1-6; D remains unclear. The length of the CDR3 is 14 residues. Trimming took 3 bases from V and 8 from J, leaving 11 bases between them. The V gene's germline CDR1 is LGHDT and CDR2 YNNKEL (reference sequence). CDR3 sequence: CASSQDREYSPLHF. In nucleotides, the CDR3 is TGTGCCAGCAGCCAGGATAGGGAGTATTCACCCCTCCACTTT.

The chain recombines TRBV30 with TRBJ2-7; D ambiguous. Germline V gene sequence: CDR1 GTSNPN, CDR2 SVGIG (reference sequence). V lost 0 bases to trimming and J lost 5 bases, with 11 bases between them. CDR3 length: 13 amino acids. For the CDR3, the DNA is TGTGCCTGGAGTGTACTTGTTGGGGACGAGCAGTACTTC. The encoded protein is CAWSVLVGDEQYF.

The chain combines TRBV5-4 with TRBJ2-3; D uncertain. CDR3 length: 18 amino acids. The V end lost 2 bases, the J end lost 2 bases, and 21 bases lay between the germline ends. The germline gives CDR1 SGHNT, CDR2 YYREEE (reference sequence). CDR3 region: CASSLLGIHPKFTDTQYF. The CDR3 nucleotides are TGTGCCAGCAGCTTATTGGGGATTCACCCGAAATTCACAGATACGCAGTATTTT.

The chain employs TRBV19 and TRBJ2-7; D may correspond to TRBD1 or TRBD2 (5 bases each). Trimming stripped 0 bases from V and 0 bases from J, with 18 bases between. This CDR3 contains 18 residues. Per the germline V gene, CDR1 is LNHDA and CDR2 is SQIVND (reference sequence). CDR3 DNA: TGTGCCAGTAGTATAGATCGGGCCGGGACCGCAAGCTCCTACGAGCAGTACTTC. Translation gives CASSIDRAGTASSYEQYF.

The V call is TRBV6-1, the J call TRBJ2-3; unclear D gene. This CDR3 spans 15 amino acids. Trimming took off 0 bases at V and 6 bases at J, with 13 bases between the two ends. Germline-derived CDR1 and CDR2 are MNHNS and SASEGT. DNA of the CDR3: TGTGCCAGCAGTGAAGCGCCTTCCCCCCTGGATACGCAGTATTTT. Translation: CASSEAPSPLDTQYF.

The V and J genes are TRBV3-1 (or the pseudogene TRBV3-2) and TRBJ1-1, with D tentatively TRBD1 (6 bases). Between the trimmed V and J ends, which lost 0 bases and 1 base, there was a span of 12 bases. Germline V gives CDR1 LGHDT, CDR2 YNNKEL (reference sequence). The CDR3 runs 16 residues. CDR3 nucleotides: TGTGCCAGCAGCCAAGAAGGGGGTTCACGGAACACTGAAGCTTTCTTT. Amino acid sequence: CASSQEGGSRNTEAFF.

The chain employs TRBV6-1 and TRBJ1-2; D gene uncertain. V shed 2 bases and J shed 4 bases, with 8 bases lying between them. Germline V CDR1 and CDR2: MNHNS, SASEGT. The CDR3 contains 13 residues. The CDR3 coding sequence is TGTGCCAGCAGTGAACCGGAGACCTATGGCTACACCTTC. As protein: CASSEPETYGYTF.

In DNA form, the CDR3 reads TGTGCCAGCAGCTTACAGGGTAATCAGCCCCAGCATTTT. This encodes CASSLQGNQPQHF. The V call is TRBV5-8, the J call TRBJ1-5; perhaps TRBD1 as D (6 bases). The V end was cut by 2 bases, the J end by 4 bases, with 7 bases between. This CDR3 has 13 amino acids. Germline V CDR1 and CDR2: SGHTS, YDEGEE.

The chain joins TRBV2 to TRBJ2-5, with D possibly TRBD1 on 6 matching bases. The germline V gene encodes CDR1 SNHLY and CDR2 FYNNEI. V dropped 5 bases and J dropped 5 bases, with 21 bases sitting between them. The CDR3 runs to 16 residues. The CDR3 sequence: CASSNPGHPQSETQYF. Written as DNA, the CDR3 is TGTGCCAGCAGTAACCCGGGACATCCTCAATCGGAGACCCAGTACTTC.

The genes are TRBV7-2 and TRBJ2-2; 9 positions match TRBD1. CDR1 and CDR2 from the germline V gene are SGHTA and FQGNSA. The CDR3 is 18 amino acids. J was trimmed by 1 base and V by 6 bases; bases with no gene match: 12. CDR3 residues: CASRLNWWGQGNTGELFF. DNA for the CDR3: TGTGCCAGCAGATTAAACTGGTGGGGACAGGGGAACACCGGGGAGCTGTTTTTT.

This chain uses TRBV7-8 with TRBJ2-5, with TRBD1 matching over 8 bases. Germline V gene sequence: CDR1 SGHVS, CDR2 FQNEAQ. J gave up 5 bases and V 5 bases, and 13 bases lay outside the gene matches. The CDR3 totals 16 residues. This CDR3 reads CASSPRQGQVGETQYF. CDR3 nucleotide sequence: TGTGCCAGCAGCCCCCGACAGGGGCAAGTGGGGGAGACCCAGTACTTC. The variable domain in full, completed from reference TRBV7-8 and TRBJ2-5, reads GAGVSQSPRYKVAKRGQDVALRCDPISGHVSLFWYQQALGQGPEFLTYFQNEAQLDKSGLPSDRFFAERPEGSVSTLKIQRTQQEDSAVYLCASSPRQGQVGETQYFGPGTRLLVL.

J is TRBJ1-1 and V is TRBV10-3, with D tentatively TRBD1 (5 bases). Trimming cost V 4 bases and J 7 bases, with 10 bases left between them. Germline loops: CDR1 ENHRY, CDR2 SYGVKD. The length of the CDR3 is 12 residues. CDR3 in amino acids: CAISGGEHEAFF. For the CDR3, the DNA is TGTGCCATCAGTGGAGGGGAACATGAAGCTTTCTTT.